Sequencing of this T cell receptor beta chain was carried out in a study of blood T cell repertoires in COVID-19. As for the study in general: Sources were T cells, B-cell-depleted T cells, or PBMCs; the material itself was cDNA or gDNA.

Each recovered donor of Cohort 3 presented with two negative PCRs, clearance, or symptom resolution. The assay was immunoSEQ multiplex PCR, and TCRdb's table has in-frame clones only and misses some. The sample includes around 250,000 clones, about nine tenths seen only once; the top ten take about 14%. The germline CDR1 and CDR2 sequences are SGHAT and FQDESV (reference sequence). The CDR3 has 14 amino acids. The germline V and J ends were trimmed by 1 base and 4 bases, with 11 bases remaining between them. Sequencing was performed on PBMCs or T cells enriched from blood (not recorded which). The gene calls are TRBV11-1 and TRBJ2-7, with D tentatively TRBD1 (5 bases). This receptor was taken from a man aged 18 to 29 who had recovered from COVID-19. CDR3: CASSLENRRYEQYF. The CDR3 region has the DNA TGTGCCAGCAGCTTAGAGAACAGGAGATACGAGCAGTACTTC.